This section outlines one TCR beta chain sequence together with its context. The data originate from a study of blood T cell repertoires in COVID-19. Study as a whole: Acute and convalescent COVID-19 samples came from the United States, Italy and Spain. The analysed material was cDNA or gDNA that came from T cells, B-cell-depleted T cells, or PBMCs.

Followed longitudinally, the Seattle patients had been enrolled during active infection. How the authors handled the data: Researchers report that nucleated cell counts were estimated from reference gene primer amplification. The protocol was immunoSEQ multiplex PCR, while the TCRdb copy is restricted to in-frame clones and leaves out a portion. That table is the source of V, J and clone size, and D and trimming were worked out from the DNA. There are 97,000 or so clones in the sample; about nine tenths occur only once, and 5.2% lies in the top ten. The CDR3 loop spans 13 amino acids. CDR1 and CDR2 from the germline V gene are GTSNPN and SVGIG (reference sequence). The V and J ends lost 3 bases and 5 bases, in that order; junction bases with no gene match: 4.

This clonotype originated in a woman aged 45 to 65 with COVID-19, enrolled during active disease. Sequences were obtained from peripheral blood. V is TRBV30 and J is TRBJ2-3; TRBD2 matches at 8 bases. The CDR3 reads CAWSGGALDTQYF. CDR3 nucleotides: TGTGCCTGGAGCGGGGGGGCTCTAGATACGCAGTATTTT. Based on the CDR3 plus reference TRBV30 and TRBJ2-3, the full variable domain is SQTIHQWPATLVQPVGSPLSLECTVEGTSNPNLYWYRQAAGRGLQLLFYSVGIGQISSEVPQNLSASRPQDRQFILSSKKLLLSDSGFYLCAWSGGALDTQYFGPGTRLTVL.